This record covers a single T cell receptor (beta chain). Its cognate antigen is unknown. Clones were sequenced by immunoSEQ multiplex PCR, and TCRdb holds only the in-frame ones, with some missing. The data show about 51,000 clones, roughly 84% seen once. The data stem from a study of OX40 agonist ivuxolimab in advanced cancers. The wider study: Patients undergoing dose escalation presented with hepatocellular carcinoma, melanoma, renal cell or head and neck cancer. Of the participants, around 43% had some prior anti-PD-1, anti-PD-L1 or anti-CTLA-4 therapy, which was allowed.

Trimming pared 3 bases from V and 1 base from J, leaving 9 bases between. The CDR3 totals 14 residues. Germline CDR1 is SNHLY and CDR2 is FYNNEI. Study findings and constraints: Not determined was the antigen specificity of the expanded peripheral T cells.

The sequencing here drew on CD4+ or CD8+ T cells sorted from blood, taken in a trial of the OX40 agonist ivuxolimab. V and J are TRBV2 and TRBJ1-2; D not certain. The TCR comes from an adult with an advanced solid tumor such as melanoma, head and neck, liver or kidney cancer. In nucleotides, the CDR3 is TGTGCCAGCAGTGACGCAAGGGATAACTATGGCTACACCTTC. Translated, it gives CASSDARDNYGYTF.